This T cell receptor beta chain was recovered during a study of beta chain features in type 1 diabetes. Turning to the study itself: The patients were much like the healthy donors in age, gender and cell yields. Whole-study findings and limits: Moderate yet significant TCRB CDR3 shortening was seen in Type 1 diabetes patients in all four CD4+ subsets.

Worth noting for this clone: Antigen unknown.

Blood was collected once per donor into heparin, averaging about 100 mL. Germline V gene data show CDR1 as SEHNR and CDR2 as FQNEAQ (reference sequence). The ends were cut back, 3 bases at V and 2 bases at J, with 12 bases in the middle. CDR3 length: 15 amino acids. Isolated RNA was reverse transcribed in full, so expressed TCRB transcripts were sequenced. Here immunoSEQ multiplex PCR was the method, and the copy in TCRdb shows in-frame clones only, minus some. The table shows some 150,000 clones, with under 11% occurring only once. This sequence was found in a man aged 18 to 30 in good health. Sequencing was carried out using naive CD4+ T cells from blood. This chain links TRBV7-9 with TRBJ2-3; no clear D. The CDR3 nucleotides are TGTGCCAGCAGCTTTTTTCAGGATCCCACAGATACGCAGTATTTT. It is translated as CASSFFQDPTDTQYF.